This TCR beta chain was found in a study of tumor T cells in aggressive B-cell lymphoma. CDR3 length: 14 amino acids. V was clipped by 6 bases and J by 9 bases; unmatched bases: 11. CDR1 MNHEY and CDR2 SMNVEV come from the germline V gene (reference sequence). Profiled with immunoSEQ multiplex PCR; TCRdb holds only in-frame clones, not every one. The repertoire holds more than 10,000 clones, with about nine tenths as singletons. The receptor was isolated from an adult with diffuse large B cell lymphoma. The chain uses TRBV27 and TRBJ2-1, with TRBD1 identical over 7 bases. Sequenced: tumor tissue. CDR3 in DNA: TGTGCCAGCAGCCGTCGCACAGGGGTAGGTGAGCAGTTCTTC. This translates into CASSRRTGVGEQFF.